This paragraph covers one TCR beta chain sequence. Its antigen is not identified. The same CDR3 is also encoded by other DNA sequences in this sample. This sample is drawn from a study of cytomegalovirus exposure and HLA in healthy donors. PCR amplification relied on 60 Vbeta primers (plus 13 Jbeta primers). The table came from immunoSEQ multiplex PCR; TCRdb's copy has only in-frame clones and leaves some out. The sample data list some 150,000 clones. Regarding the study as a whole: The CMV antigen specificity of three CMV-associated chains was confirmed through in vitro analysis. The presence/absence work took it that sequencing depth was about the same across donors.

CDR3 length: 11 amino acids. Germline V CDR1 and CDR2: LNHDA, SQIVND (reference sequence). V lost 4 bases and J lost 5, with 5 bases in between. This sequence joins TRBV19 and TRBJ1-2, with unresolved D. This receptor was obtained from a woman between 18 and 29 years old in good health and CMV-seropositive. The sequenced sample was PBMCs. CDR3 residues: CASSTGYGYTF. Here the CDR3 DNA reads TGTGCCAGTAGTACCGGGTATGGCTACACCTTC.